This record looks at one T cell receptor beta chain sequence and its context. Antigen unknown. The data derive from a study of CD8 T cells in ankylosing spondylitis. Study-wide points: From matched ankylosing spondylitis synovial fluid, disease-linked clones were reportedly recovered at significantly enriched levels.

A quantitative 5'-RACE method, one with molecular barcodes, was used to make TCR beta libraries. In TCRdb, the 5' RACE reads were re-called with MiXCR into one record per CDR3 protein. The sample records about 360,000 distinct CDR3 sequences, 20% being singletons. The V and J ends lost 4 bases and 0 bases respectively, with 14 bases between them. Germline loops: CDR1 SGHDT, CDR2 YYEEEE. The CDR3 length is 15 residues. This TCR was recovered from a male donor with ankylosing spondylitis or in good health (not recorded which). The sequenced sample consisted of blood, either unsorted or a sorted T cell fraction (not recorded which). This chain uses TRBV5-6 with TRBJ2-7; D call uncertain. The CDR3 DNA follows: TGTGCCAGCAGCCTCCGGCAGGATAGCTCCTACGAGCAGTACTTC. This codes for CASSLRQDSSYEQYF.